This paragraph covers one T cell receptor (beta chain) sequence. Sequencing was performed with immunoSEQ multiplex PCR; in TCRdb, only in-frame clones are kept and a portion is missing. The sample lists about 56,000 clones, about 94% seen once, with around 4.4% in the top ten. The sample belongs to a study of technical replicates of blood from a few donors. The CDR3 is made up of 16 amino acids. V lost 0 bases to trimming and J lost 4 bases, with 16 bases between them. Looked up from germline, CDR1 is LGHNA and CDR2 is YSLEER. The V gene is TRBV4-3, the J gene TRBJ2-7; maybe TRBD2 (6 bases). The receptor was derived from a human donor in good health. Some clones in this sample may be carry-over from other donors' samples. Input material: PBMCs. Here the CDR3 reads CASSQDRDLLGYEQYF. The DNA of the CDR3 is TGCGCCAGCAGCCAAGACCGGGACTTGCTGGGATACGAGCAGTACTTC.